The 9 T cell receptor beta chains below were found in one sample sequenced in a study of T cell responses to AZD1222 COVID-19 vaccine. Libraries were prepared by immunoSEQ multiplex PCR; TCRdb keeps only in-frame clonotypes and omits some of them. This table holds roughly 100,000 clones, 90% to 95% found once. The source material was peripheral blood, sampled on day 0 of AZD1222 vaccination. All receptors come from an adult in good health.

The V gene is TRBV19, the J gene TRBJ2-7, with D maybe TRBD1 (8 bases). The CDR3 loop spans 13 amino acids. Germline V gene data show CDR1 as LNHDA and CDR2 as SQIVND (reference sequence). Trimming removed 5 bases from V and 4 bases from J, with 12 bases in between. The CDR3 DNA sequence: TGTGCCAGTAGTTTACAGGGGGGGTACGAGCAGTACTTC. This sequence encodes CASSLQGGYEQYF.

The chain carries TRBV7-3 and TRBJ2-2; 11 nucleotides match TRBD1. After removal of 5 bases from V and 7 bases from J, the junction contained 3 bases not matched to a gene. The CDR3 contains 14 residues. CDR1 is SGHTA, CDR2 FQGTGA, per germline. CDR3 loop: CASSGQGAGGELFF. The CDR3 DNA reads as TGTGCCAGCAGCGGACAGGGGGCAGGCGGGGAGCTGTTTTTT.

This clone was counted only a few times. The J gene is TRBJ1-1, the V gene TRBV2; D unresolved. Germline-derived CDR1 and CDR2 are SNHLY and FYNNEI. Trimming stripped 0 bases from V and 3 bases from J, with 11 bases between. The CDR3 totals 15 residues. The CDR3 DNA is TGTGCCAGCAGTGAAGCCGCGGGTGGGGACACTGAAGCTTTCTTT. Protein product: CASSEAAGGDTEAFF.

The chain joins TRBV7-3 to TRBJ2-7; 11 bases are shared with TRBD2. This CDR3 is built from 14 residues. The V gene's germline CDR1 is SGHTA and CDR2 FQGTGA. J gave up 3 bases and V 5 bases, and 3 bases lay outside the gene matches. The CDR3 protein is CASSQTSGSYEQYF. The CDR3 nucleotides are TGTGCCAGCAGCCAAACTAGCGGGAGCTACGAGCAGTACTTC. Variable domain in full (rest from reference TRBV7-3 and TRBJ2-7): GAGVSQTPSNKVTEKGKYVELRCDPISGHTALYWYRQSLGQGPEFLIYFQGTGAADDSGLPNDRFFAVRPEGSVSTLKIQRTERGDSAVYLCASSQTSGSYEQYFGPGTRLTVT.

This clone appeared a single time. J is TRBJ1-2 and V is TRBV5-4; 7 bases fit TRBD1. The CDR3 contains 14 residues. V dropped 2 bases and J dropped 4; count of bases not matched to a gene: 5. Looked up from germline, CDR1 is SGHNT and CDR2 is YYREEE (reference sequence). This CDR3 is CASSFDRAAYGYTF. CDR3 nucleotide sequence: TGTGCCAGCAGCTTCGACAGGGCGGCCTATGGCTACACCTTC.

V is TRBV18 and J is TRBJ1-5, with D perhaps matching TRBD1 (6 bases). The germline V and J ends were trimmed by 0 bases and 10 bases, with 25 bases remaining between them. The V gene's germline CDR1 is KGHSH and CDR2 LQKENI. CDR3 size: 18 residues. The CDR3 DNA reads as TGTGCCAGCTCACCACCCACGGGGGGCTCGGTGGAGGGCCCCCCCCAGCATTTT. It is translated as CASSPPTGGSVEGPPQHF.

V usage is TRBV7-2 and J usage is TRBJ1-2; D not certain. V was trimmed by 9 bases and J by 7 bases, leaving 12 bases between them. CDR3 size: 11 residues. Germline values: CDR1 SGHTA, CDR2 FQGNSA. DNA of the CDR3: TGTGCCAGTGCCTTGACTACTGGCTACACCTTC. It yields the protein CASALTTGYTF.

In its sample, this clone was seen once. The chain has TRBV2 and TRBJ1-2; 9 bases map to TRBD1. V gave up 6 bases and J gave up 7 bases; unmatched junction bases: 9. The CDR3 contains 14 residues. The germline CDR1 and CDR2 sequences are SNHLY and FYNNEI. The CDR3 nucleotides are TGTGCCAGCAGGAGACAGGGGGTCACGGTTGGCTACACCTTC. Its translation is CASRRQGVTVGYTF.

The rearrangement links TRBV6-5 to TRBJ2-2; TRBD2 matches at 9 bases. CDR3 size: 15 residues. Germline V CDR1 and CDR2: MNHEY, SVGAGI. The J segment lost 4 bases and the V segment lost 10 bases, leaving 10 bases of the junction unmatched. CDR3: CATYSGTSPTGELFF. The CDR3 DNA sequence: TGTGCCACCTACTCCGGGACTAGCCCCACCGGGGAGCTGTTTTTT.